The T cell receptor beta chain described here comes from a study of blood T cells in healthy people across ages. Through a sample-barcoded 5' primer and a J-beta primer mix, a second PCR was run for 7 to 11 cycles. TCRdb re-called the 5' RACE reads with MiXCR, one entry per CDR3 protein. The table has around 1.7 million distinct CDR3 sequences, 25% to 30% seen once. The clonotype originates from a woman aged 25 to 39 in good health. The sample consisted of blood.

The CDR3 sequence: CASTTRTGYEQYF. CDR3 in DNA: TGTGCCAGCACAACCCGGACAGGATACGAGCAGTACTTC. This chain joins TRBV28 and TRBJ2-5; TRBD1 matches 7 bases. The end of the DNA aligns better with TRBJ2-7, so the J call may be wrong. This CDR3 comprises 13 residues. CDR1 and CDR2 from the germline V gene are MDHEN and SYDVKM.